The subject of this entry is one T cell receptor (beta chain). Its antigen is as yet unknown. The CDR3 extends over 18 amino acids. V lost 3 bases to trimming and J lost 4 bases; unmatched junction nucleotides: 10. Germline V gene lookup returns CDR1 LNHDA and CDR2 SQIVND (reference sequence). TCRdb re-derived calls from the RT-PCR reads in MiXCR, one entry per CDR3 protein. The table has around 200,000 distinct CDR3 sequences, 13% to 15% seen once; the top ten hold approximately 25%. The sample belongs to a study of response to subunit inactivated influenza vaccine. General study points: The authors proposed limited new T cell recruitment per seasonal influenza vaccination.

The rearrangement links TRBV19 to TRBJ2-2; 11 positions match TRBD2. The TCR sequence derives from a man between 45 and 60 years old who received an inactivated influenza vaccine. This material consisted of CD8+ T cells sorted from PBMCs, taken more than 4 days after vaccination. The CDR3 is CASSMWGLAAGGTGELFF. The CDR3 DNA follows: TGTGCCAGTAGTATGTGGGGACTAGCGGCCGGGGGCACCGGGGAGCTGTTTTTT.